Listed below are T cell receptor beta chains from one sample, sequenced in a study of Ad26.COV2.S vaccination and SARS-CoV-2 variants. TCRdb keeps only in-frame clones here, not all; method: immunoSEQ multiplex PCR. This sample has about 440,000 clones, with 90% found just once. The sample consisted of peripheral blood, taken in a trial of Ad26.COV2.S vaccine versus placebo. These receptors originate from a person between 18 and 65 years old who received the Ad26.COV2.S COVID-19 vaccine or a placebo. Both conserved end residues are part of each CDR3. The D gene is left open where the match is weak. For some rows the clone size is stated as once, few or many, or as a class when expanded; others skip it.

. TRBJ2-7 TRBV6-2/TRBV6-3 . CASSYSKWGVGEEQYF TGTGCCAGCAGTTACTCGAAGTGGGGAGTAGGCGAGGAGCAGTACTTC
. TRBJ2-3 TRBV5-4 . CASRRGEDTQYF TGTGCCAGCAGGAGAGGGGAAGATACGCAGTATTTT
. TRBJ2-1 TRBV18 . CASSPAVWGSYNEQFF TGTGCCAGCTCACCGGCGGTCTGGGGCTCCTACAATGAGCAGTTCTTC
. TRBJ2-7 TRBV7-9 . CASSSRDLGLYEQYF TGTGCCAGCAGCTCCAGGGATTTAGGTTTGTACGAGCAGTACTTC
. TRBJ2-7 TRBV7-2 . CASSRLSSYEQYF TGTGCCAGCAGCAGGTTGAGCTCCTACGAGCAGTACTTC
. TRBJ2-1 TRBV7-3 . CASSLTEVNEQFF TGTGCCAGCAGCTTAACGGAGGTCAATGAGCAGTTCTTC
. TRBJ2-1 TRBV6-6 . CASSYSGPSSYNEQFF TGTGCCAGCAGTTATAGTGGACCAAGCTCCTACAATGAGCAGTTCTTC
. TRBJ2-7 TRBV9 TRBD1 CASSRSGTGKGEQYF TGTGCCAGCAGCAGATCCGGGACAGGGAAGGGCGAGCAGTACTTC
once TRBJ2-5 TRBV28 . CASSGNAALRETQYF TGTGCCAGCAGCGGGAATGCGGCGCTCCGGGAGACCCAGTACTTC
. TRBJ2-1 TRBV5-1 . CASSLVANEQFF TGCGCCAGCAGCTTGGTAGCTAATGAGCAGTTCTTC
. TRBJ2-5 TRBV7-2 . CASSSVARGETQYF TGTGCCAGCAGCTCCGTAGCCCGGGGAGAGACCCAGTACTTC
. TRBJ2-1 TRBV24-1 TRBD1 CATSDPGTGEWNEQFF TGTGCCACCAGTGACCCCGGGACAGGGGAGTGGAATGAGCAGTTCTTC
. TRBJ2-3 TRBV7-6 . CASSRWGGVGTDTQYF TGTGCCAGCAGCCGGTGGGGGGGCGTTGGCACAGATACGCAGTATTTT
. TRBJ2-1 TRBV4-2 . CASSQDLMAYNEQFF TGTGCCAGCAGCCAAGATCTGATGGCTTACAATGAGCAGTTCTTC
. TRBJ2-7 TRBV28 TRBD1 CASSSQGAGYEQYF TGTGCCAGCAGTTCACAGGGGGCTGGCTACGAGCAGTACTTC
once TRBJ1-3 TRBV19 . CASTGTAGNTIYF TGTGCCAGTACAGGGACGGCTGGAAACACCATATATTTT
. TRBJ2-7 TRBV5-5 TRBD1 CASSLGGTGVYEQYF TGTGCCAGCAGCTTGGGCGGGACAGGGGTCTACGAGCAGTACTTC
. TRBJ2-1 TRBV10-3 . CAISESTSGSSYNEQFF TGTGCCATCAGTGAGTCGACAAGCGGTAGCTCCTACAATGAGCAGTTCTTC
. TRBJ2-1 TRBV3-1/TRBV3-2 TRBD2 CASLNREGYNEQFF TGTGCCAGCCTAAACCGGGAGGGGTACAATGAGCAGTTCTTC
. TRBJ2-1 TRBV9 TRBD2 CASSVGGSYNEQFF TGTGCCAGCAGCGTGGGCGGGAGTTACAATGAGCAGTTCTTC
once TRBJ2-1 TRBV21-1 . CASSKVGAGEEQFF TGTGCCAGCAGCAAAGTGGGGGCAGGGGAAGAGCAGTTCTTC
. TRBJ1-3 TRBV2 . CASRTQAGAGNTIYF TGTGCCAGCAGGACCCAGGCCGGGGCTGGAAACACCATATATTTT
once TRBJ2-7 TRBV24-1 TRBD2 CAINLRLAHTYEQYF TGTGCCATCAACCTGAGACTAGCGCATACCTACGAGCAGTACTTC
. TRBJ2-5 TRBV2 TRBD2 CASSERWGGETQYF TGTGCCAGCAGTGAACGTTGGGGGGGAGAGACCCAGTACTTC
. TRBJ1-3 TRBV3-1/TRBV3-2 . CASSQDVGNTIYF TGTGCCAGCAGCCAAGACGTCGGAAACACCATATATTTT
. TRBJ2-1 TRBV10-3 TRBD2 CAAQGEREGYNEQFF TGTGCCGCCCAGGGAGAGCGGGAGGGTTACAATGAGCAGTTCTTC
. TRBJ1-4 TRBV19 . CASSTSGGRDEKLFF TGTGCCAGTAGTACGTCTGGGGGGCGGGATGAAAAACTGTTTTTT
. TRBJ1-4 TRBV2 . CASSEVQVYEKLFF TGTGCCAGCAGTGAAGTACAGGTTTACGAAAAACTGTTTTTT
. TRBJ1-2 TRBV5-1 . CASSLGVRSYGYTF TGCGCCAGCAGCTTGGGGGTTCGCAGCTATGGCTACACCTTC
. TRBJ2-1 TRBV9 . CASSAIGTAGNEQFF TGTGCCAGCAGCGCTATCGGGACGGCGGGCAATGAGCAGTTCTTC
. TRBJ2-3 TRBV13 TRBD1 CASSLGTGGGDTQYF TGTGCCAGCAGCTTAGGTACAGGGGGCGGGGATACGCAGTATTTT
. TRBJ2-1 TRBV27 TRBD2 CASRDGGTSYNEQFF TGTGCCAGCAGAGACGGGGGGACCTCCTACAATGAGCAGTTCTTC
. TRBJ2-3 TRBV27 TRBD2 CASSLSPPTSGRTDTQYF TGTGCCAGCAGTTTATCCCCGCCGACTAGCGGTCGCACAGATACGCAGTATTTT
. TRBJ2-3 TRBV4-3 TRBD2 CASSQGGLTDTQYF TGCGCCAGCAGCCAAGGGGGACTAACAGATACGCAGTATTTT
. TRBJ2-4 TRBV9 TRBD1 CASSVGGGQGAIIQYF TGTGCCAGCAGCGTAGGGGGCGGCCAGGGGGCGATCATTCAGTACTTC
. TRBJ2-7 TRBV5-1 TRBD2 CASSLGGTTDYEQYF TGCGCCAGCAGCTTGGGGGGGACTACGGACTACGAGCAGTACTTC
. TRBJ2-1 TRBV27 . CASSSKPGMPYNEQFF TGTGCCAGCAGTTCGAAACCAGGGATGCCCTACAATGAGCAGTTCTTC
. TRBJ2-7 TRBV5-6 . CASTQYGYYEQYF TGTGCCAGCACCCAATATGGCTACTACGAGCAGTACTTC
once TRBJ2-4 TRBV4-3 TRBD1 CASSDRGTVGDIQYF TGCGCCAGCAGTGACAGGGGGACTGTTGGAGACATTCAGTACTTC
. TRBJ2-5 TRBV11-2 . CASSLDLSTQYF TGTGCCAGCAGCTTAGATCTAAGCACCCAGTACTTC
. TRBJ1-1 TRBV27 . CASSLSPLNTEAFF TGTGCCAGCAGTTTATCCCCATTGAACACTGAAGCTTTCTTT
once TRBJ2-1 TRBV11-2 . CASSSRTPGNEQFF TGTGCCAGCAGCTCCCGAACTCCCGGCAATGAGCAGTTCTTC